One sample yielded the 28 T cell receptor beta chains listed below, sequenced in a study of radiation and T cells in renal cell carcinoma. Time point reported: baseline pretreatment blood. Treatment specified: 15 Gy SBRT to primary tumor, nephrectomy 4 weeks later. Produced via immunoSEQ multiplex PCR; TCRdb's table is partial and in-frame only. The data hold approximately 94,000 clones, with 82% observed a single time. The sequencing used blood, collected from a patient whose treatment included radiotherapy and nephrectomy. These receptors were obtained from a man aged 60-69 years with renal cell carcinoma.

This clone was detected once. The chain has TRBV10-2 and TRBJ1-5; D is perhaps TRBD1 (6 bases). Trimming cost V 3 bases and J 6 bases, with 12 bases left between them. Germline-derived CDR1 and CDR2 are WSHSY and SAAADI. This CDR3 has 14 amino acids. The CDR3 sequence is CASSDRGAFQPQHF. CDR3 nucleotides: TGCGCCAGCAGTGATCGGGGGGCATTTCAGCCCCAGCATTTT.

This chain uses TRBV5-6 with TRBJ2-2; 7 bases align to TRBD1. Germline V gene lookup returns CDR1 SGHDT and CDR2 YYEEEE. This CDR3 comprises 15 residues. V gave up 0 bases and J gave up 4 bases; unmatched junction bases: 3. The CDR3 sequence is CASSLEGGITGELFF. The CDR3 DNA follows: TGTGCCAGCAGCTTGGAAGGGGGCATCACCGGGGAGCTGTTTTTT.

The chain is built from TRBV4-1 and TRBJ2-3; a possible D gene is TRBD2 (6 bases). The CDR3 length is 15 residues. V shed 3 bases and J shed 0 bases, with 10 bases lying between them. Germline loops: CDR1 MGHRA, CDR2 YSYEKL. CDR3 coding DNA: TGCGCCAGCAGCCAGGAGGGGACTAGCACAGATACGCAGTATTTT. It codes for CASSQEGTSTDTQYF.

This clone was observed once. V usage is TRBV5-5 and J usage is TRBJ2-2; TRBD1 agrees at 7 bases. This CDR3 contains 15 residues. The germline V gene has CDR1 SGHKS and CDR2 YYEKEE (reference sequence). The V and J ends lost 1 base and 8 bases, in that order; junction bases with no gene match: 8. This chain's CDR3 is CASSLPGTALGELFF. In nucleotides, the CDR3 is TGTGCCAGCAGCTTGCCAGGGACAGCTCTTGGGGAGCTGTTTTTT.

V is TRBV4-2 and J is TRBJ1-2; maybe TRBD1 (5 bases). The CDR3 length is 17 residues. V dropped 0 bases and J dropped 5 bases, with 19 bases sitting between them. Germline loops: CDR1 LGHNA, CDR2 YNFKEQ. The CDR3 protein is CASSQEEGDASRYGYTF. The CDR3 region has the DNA TGTGCCAGCAGCCAAGAAGAAGGGGATGCCAGCCGGTATGGCTACACCTTC.

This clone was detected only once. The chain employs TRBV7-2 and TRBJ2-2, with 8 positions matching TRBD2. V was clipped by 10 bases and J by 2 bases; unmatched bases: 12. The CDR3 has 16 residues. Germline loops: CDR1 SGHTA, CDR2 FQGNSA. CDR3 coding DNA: TGTGCCACCCAGGCGGGGACTAGGGCCAACACCGGGGAGCTGTTTTTT. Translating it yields CATQAGTRANTGELFF. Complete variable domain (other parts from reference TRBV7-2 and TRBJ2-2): GAGVSQSPSNKVTEKGKDVELRCDPISGHTALYWYRQSLGQGLEFLIYFQGNSAPDKSGLPSDRFSAERTGGSVSTLTIQRTQQEDSAVYLCATQAGTRANTGELFFGEGSRLTVL.

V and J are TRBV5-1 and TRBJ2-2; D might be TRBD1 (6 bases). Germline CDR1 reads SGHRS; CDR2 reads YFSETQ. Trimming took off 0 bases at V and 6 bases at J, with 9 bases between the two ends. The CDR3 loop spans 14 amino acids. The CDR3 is CASSLVAGAGELFF. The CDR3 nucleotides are TGCGCCAGCAGCTTGGTTGCAGGGGCCGGGGAGCTGTTTTTT.

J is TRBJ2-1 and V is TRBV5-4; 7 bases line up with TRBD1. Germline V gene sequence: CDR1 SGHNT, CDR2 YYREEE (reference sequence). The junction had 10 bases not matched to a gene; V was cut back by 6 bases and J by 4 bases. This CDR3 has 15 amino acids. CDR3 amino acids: CASTQPGQHYNEQFF. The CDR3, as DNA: TGTGCCAGCACGCAGCCGGGACAGCATTACAATGAGCAGTTCTTC. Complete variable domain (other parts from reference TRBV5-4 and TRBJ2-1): ETGVTQSPTHLIKTRGQQVTLRCSSQSGHNTVSWYQQALGQGPQFIFQYYREEENGRGNFPPRFSGLQFPNYSSELNVNALELDDSALYLCASTQPGQHYNEQFFGPGTRLTVL.

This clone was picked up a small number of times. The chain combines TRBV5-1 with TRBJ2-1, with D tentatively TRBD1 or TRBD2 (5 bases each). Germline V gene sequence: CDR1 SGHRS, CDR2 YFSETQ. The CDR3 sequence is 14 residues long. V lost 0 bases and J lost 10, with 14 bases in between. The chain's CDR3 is CASSLEFGTQEQFF. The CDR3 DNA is TGCGCCAGCAGCTTGGAGTTTGGGACGCAGGAGCAGTTCTTC.

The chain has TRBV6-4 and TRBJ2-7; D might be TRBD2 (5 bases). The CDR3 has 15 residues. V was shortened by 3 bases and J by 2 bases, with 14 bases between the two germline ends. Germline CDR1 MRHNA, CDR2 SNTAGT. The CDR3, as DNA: TGTGCCAGCAGTGAAGAAGAAGACTACCCCTACGAGCAGTACTTC. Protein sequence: CASSEEEDYPYEQYF.

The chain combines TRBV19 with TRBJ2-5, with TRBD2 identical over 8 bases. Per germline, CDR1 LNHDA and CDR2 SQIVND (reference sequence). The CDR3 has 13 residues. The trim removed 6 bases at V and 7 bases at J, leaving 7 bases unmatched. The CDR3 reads CASSPGLGGTQYF. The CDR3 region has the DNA TGTGCCAGTAGCCCGGGACTAGGAGGGACCCAGTACTTC.

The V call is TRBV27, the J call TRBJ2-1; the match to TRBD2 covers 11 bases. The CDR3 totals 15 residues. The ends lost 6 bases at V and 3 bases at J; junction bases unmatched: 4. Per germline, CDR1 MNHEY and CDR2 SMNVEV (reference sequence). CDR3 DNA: TGTGCCAGCAGCTCGACTAGCGGGATCTACAATGAGCAGTTCTTC. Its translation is CASSSTSGIYNEQFF.

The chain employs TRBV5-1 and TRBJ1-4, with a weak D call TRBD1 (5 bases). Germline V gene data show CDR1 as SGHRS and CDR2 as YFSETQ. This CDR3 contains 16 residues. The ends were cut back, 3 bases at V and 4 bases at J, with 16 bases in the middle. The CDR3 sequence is CASSSGPGLNNEKLFF. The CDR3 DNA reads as TGCGCCAGCAGCTCAGGTCCGGGGCTAAATAATGAAAAACTGTTTTTT.

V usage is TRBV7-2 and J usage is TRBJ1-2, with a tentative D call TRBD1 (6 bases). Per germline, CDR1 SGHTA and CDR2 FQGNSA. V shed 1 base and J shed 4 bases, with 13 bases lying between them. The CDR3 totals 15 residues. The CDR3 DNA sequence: TGTGCCAGCAGCTTAGTGGCAGGGGAGGGCTATGGCTACACCTTC. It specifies CASSLVAGEGYGYTF.

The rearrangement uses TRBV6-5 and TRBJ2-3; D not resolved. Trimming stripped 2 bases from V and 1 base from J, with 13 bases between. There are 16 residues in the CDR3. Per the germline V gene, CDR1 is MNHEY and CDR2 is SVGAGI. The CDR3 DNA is TGTGCCAGCAGTTACCGACGACTTTCGGGCACAGATACGCAGTATTTT. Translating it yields CASSYRRLSGTDTQYF.

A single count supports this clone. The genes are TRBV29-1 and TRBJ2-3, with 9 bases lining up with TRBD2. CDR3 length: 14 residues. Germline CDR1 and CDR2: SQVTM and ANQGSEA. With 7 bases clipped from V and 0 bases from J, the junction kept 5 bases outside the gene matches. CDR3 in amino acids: CSATSGSSTDTQYF. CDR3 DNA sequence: TGCAGCGCAACTAGCGGGTCAAGCACAGATACGCAGTATTTT.

The CDR3, as DNA: TGTGCCAGCAGTCCCCGGGGGGACAGGGCAATCCTTTATGGCTACACCTTC. This sequence encodes CASSPRGDRAILYGYTF. This chain uses TRBV27 with TRBJ1-2, with 9 bases aligning to TRBD1. Germline trimming cut 5 bases from V and 5 bases from J; bases unmatched to any gene: 15. There are 17 residues in the CDR3. The germline gives CDR1 MNHEY, CDR2 SMNVEV (reference sequence).

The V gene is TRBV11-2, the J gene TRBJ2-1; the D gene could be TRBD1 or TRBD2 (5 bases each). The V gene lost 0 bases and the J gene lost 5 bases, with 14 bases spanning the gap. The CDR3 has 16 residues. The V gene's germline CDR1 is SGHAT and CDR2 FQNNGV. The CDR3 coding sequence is TGTGCCAGCAGCTTAGATGGGGGTGCGTTACACAATGAGCAGTTCTTC. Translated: CASSLDGGALHNEQFF.

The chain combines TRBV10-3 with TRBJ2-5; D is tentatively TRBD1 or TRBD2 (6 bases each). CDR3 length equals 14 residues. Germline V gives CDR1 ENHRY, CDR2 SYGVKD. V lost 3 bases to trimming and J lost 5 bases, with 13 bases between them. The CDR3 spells CAISDYRAGETQYF. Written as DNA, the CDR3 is TGTGCCATCAGTGATTACAGGGCGGGGGAGACCCAGTACTTC.

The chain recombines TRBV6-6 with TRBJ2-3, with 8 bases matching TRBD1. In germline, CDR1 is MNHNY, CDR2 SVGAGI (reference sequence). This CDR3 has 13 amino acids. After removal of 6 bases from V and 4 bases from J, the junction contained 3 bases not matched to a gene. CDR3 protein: CASRGQGPDTQYF. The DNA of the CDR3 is TGTGCCAGCAGAGGACAGGGCCCAGATACGCAGTATTTT.

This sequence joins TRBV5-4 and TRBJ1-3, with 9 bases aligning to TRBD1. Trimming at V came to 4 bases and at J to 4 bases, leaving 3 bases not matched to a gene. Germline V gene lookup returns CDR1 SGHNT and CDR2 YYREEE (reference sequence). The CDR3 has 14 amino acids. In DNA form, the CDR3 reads TGTGCCAGCAGCCAAGGGACAGGGGGAAACACCATATATTTT. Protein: CASSQGTGGNTIYF.

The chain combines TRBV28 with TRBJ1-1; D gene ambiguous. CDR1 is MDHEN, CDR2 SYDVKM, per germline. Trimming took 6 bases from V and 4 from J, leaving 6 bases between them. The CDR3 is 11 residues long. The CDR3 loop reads CASRGITEAFF. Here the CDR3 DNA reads TGTGCCAGCAGAGGTATCACTGAAGCTTTCTTT.

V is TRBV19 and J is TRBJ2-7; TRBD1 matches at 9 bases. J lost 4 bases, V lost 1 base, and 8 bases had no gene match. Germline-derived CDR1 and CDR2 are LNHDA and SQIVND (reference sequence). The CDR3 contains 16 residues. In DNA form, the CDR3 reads TGTGCCAGTAGTATAGCCCCGGGACAGGGAAGGTACGAGCAGTACTTC. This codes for CASSIAPGQGRYEQYF.

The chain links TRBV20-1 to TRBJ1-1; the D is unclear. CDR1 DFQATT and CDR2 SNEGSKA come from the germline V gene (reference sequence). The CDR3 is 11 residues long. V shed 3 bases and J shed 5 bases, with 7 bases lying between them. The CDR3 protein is CSARGWTEAFF. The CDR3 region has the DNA TGCAGTGCTAGGGGGTGGACTGAAGCTTTCTTT.

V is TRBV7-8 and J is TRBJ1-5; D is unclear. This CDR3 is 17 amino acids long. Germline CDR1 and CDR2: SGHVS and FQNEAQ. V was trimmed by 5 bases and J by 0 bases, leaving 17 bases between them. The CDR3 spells CASSLSPTAYSNQPQHF. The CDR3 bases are TGTGCCAGCAGCCTCTCCCCTACGGCATATAGCAATCAGCCCCAGCATTTT.

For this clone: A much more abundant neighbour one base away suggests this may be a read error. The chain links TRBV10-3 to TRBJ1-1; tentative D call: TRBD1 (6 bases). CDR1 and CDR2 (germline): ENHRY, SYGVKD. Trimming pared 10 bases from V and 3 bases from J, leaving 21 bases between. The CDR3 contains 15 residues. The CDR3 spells CASTPPRGGDTEAFF. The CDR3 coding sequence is TGTGCCAGCACCCCCCCCAGGGGCGGGGACACTGAAGCTTTCTTT.

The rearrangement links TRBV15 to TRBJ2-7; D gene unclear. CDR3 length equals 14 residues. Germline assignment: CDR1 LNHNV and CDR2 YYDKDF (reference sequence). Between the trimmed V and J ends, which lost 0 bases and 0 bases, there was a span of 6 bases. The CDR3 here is CATSRDPASYEQYF. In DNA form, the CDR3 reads TGTGCCACCAGCAGAGATCCGGCCTCCTACGAGCAGTACTTC.

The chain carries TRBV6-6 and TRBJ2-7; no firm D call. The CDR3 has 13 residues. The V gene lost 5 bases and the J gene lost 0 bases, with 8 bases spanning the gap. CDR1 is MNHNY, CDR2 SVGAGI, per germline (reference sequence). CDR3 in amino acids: CASSRTFSYEQYF. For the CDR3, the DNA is TGTGCCAGCAGTAGGACCTTCTCCTACGAGCAGTACTTC.